Presented here are 23 T cell receptor beta chains from one specimen sequenced in a study of T cell responses to AZD1222 COVID-19 vaccine. Sequencing was performed with immunoSEQ multiplex PCR; in TCRdb, only in-frame clones are kept and a portion is missing. The data contain roughly 170,000 clones, about nine tenths of them seen just once; the ten biggest clones take up 2.6%. The sample consisted of peripheral blood, taken on day 0 of AZD1222 vaccination. These receptors all come from an adult in good health.

The rearrangement joins TRBV18 to TRBJ2-2; a possible D gene is TRBD2 (5 bases). This CDR3 has 14 residues. Per germline, CDR1 KGHSH and CDR2 LQKENI. V gave up 3 bases and J gave up 8 bases, with 13 bases separating them. DNA for the CDR3: TGTGCCAGCTCACCGCTAGCTCCATCGGGGGAGCTGTTTTTT. The encoded protein is CASSPLAPSGELFF.

V and J are TRBV27 and TRBJ2-7, with D tentatively TRBD2 (6 bases). The V gene lost 0 bases and the J gene lost 2 bases, with 17 bases spanning the gap. Germline CDR1 and CDR2: MNHEY and SMNVEV (reference sequence). There are 17 residues in the CDR3. The CDR3 spells CASSLSASDYLAYEQYF. Here the CDR3 DNA reads TGTGCCAGCAGTTTATCGGCTAGCGACTACCTTGCCTACGAGCAGTACTTC.

The chain has TRBV4-2 and TRBJ1-2; D call uncertain. CDR1 and CDR2 (germline): LGHNA, YNFKEQ. Trimming stripped 0 bases from V and 0 bases from J, with 11 bases between. CDR3 length: 16 amino acids. The CDR3 protein is CASSQEVAGTNYGYTF. CDR3 sequence (DNA): TGTGCCAGCAGCCAAGAGGTCGCCGGCACTAACTATGGCTACACCTTC.

The chain employs TRBV29-1 and TRBJ2-7; 10 bases fit TRBD2. From germline, CDR1 is SQVTM and CDR2 ANQGSEA. Losses at the gene ends were 4 bases for V and 0 bases for J; bases not matched to a gene: 3. This CDR3 is 14 amino acids long. CDR3 protein: CSVAASGSSYEQYF. CDR3 DNA: TGCAGCGTTGCGGCTAGCGGGAGCTCCTACGAGCAGTACTTC.

This sequence joins TRBV28 and TRBJ1-2; TRBD1 matches 8 bases. With 2 bases clipped from V and 5 bases from J, the junction kept 4 bases outside the gene matches. CDR1 and CDR2 from the germline V gene are MDHEN and SYDVKM. CDR3 size: 14 residues. Here the CDR3 reads CASSLPGGLYGYTF. In DNA, the CDR3 is TGTGCCAGCAGTTTACCAGGGGGCCTGTATGGCTACACCTTC.

This chain joins TRBV28 and TRBJ1-3, with D uncertain. CDR1 and CDR2 from the germline V gene are MDHEN and SYDVKM. V was cut by 1 base and J by 4 bases, with 5 bases left in between. The CDR3 is 13 amino acids. CDR3 nucleotides: TGTGCCAGCAGTTTATCAGTGGGAAACACCATATATTTT. Translating it yields CASSLSVGNTIYF.

The chain employs TRBV7-8 and TRBJ2-2; the D gene is possibly TRBD1 (7 bases). Germline CDR1 and CDR2: SGHVS and FQNEAQ. CDR3 length equals 15 residues. The germline V and J ends were trimmed by 6 bases and 3 bases, with 14 bases remaining between them. CDR3 sequence reads: CASRGQGGYTGELFF. DNA of the CDR3: TGTGCCAGCAGAGGGCAGGGGGGTTACACCGGGGAGCTGTTTTTT.

The chain links TRBV29-1 to TRBJ2-2; 8 positions match TRBD1. The CDR3 runs to 13 residues. V shed 7 bases and J 4 bases; nucleotides not matched to a gene: 5. CDR1 SQVTM and CDR2 ANQGSEA come from the germline V gene. CDR3 in amino acids: CSGTGSGTGELFF. In DNA form, the CDR3 reads TGCAGCGGGACAGGGAGCGGCACCGGGGAGCTGTTTTTT.

V is TRBV6-5 and J is TRBJ2-7; D gene uncertain. This CDR3 spans 13 amino acids. Germline V gene sequence: CDR1 MNHEY, CDR2 SVGAGI. Trimming shortened V by 4 bases and J by 0 bases, and 7 bases separated the two germline ends. The CDR3 loop is CASSSFSSYEQYF. CDR3 nucleotides: TGTGCCAGCAGTTCCTTCAGCTCCTACGAGCAGTACTTC.

This sequence joins TRBV5-1 and TRBJ1-1; 7 positions match TRBD1. CDR3 length: 14 amino acids. J lost 4 bases, V lost 2 bases, and 5 bases had no gene match. CDR1 is SGHRS and CDR2 is YFSETQ in the germline V gene. The CDR3 reads CASSFSPGGTEAFF. Written as DNA, the CDR3 is TGCGCCAGCAGCTTTTCCCCAGGGGGCACTGAAGCTTTCTTT.

The rearrangement joins TRBV7-2 to TRBJ2-7, with 12 bases that match TRBD2. This CDR3 spans 15 amino acids. Germline loops: CDR1 SGHTA, CDR2 FQGNSA. V lost 3 bases and J lost 2; bases outside the gene matches: 2. In nucleotides, the CDR3 is TGTGCCAGCAGCTTGCGGACTAGCGGGACCTACGAGCAGTACTTC. It is translated as CASSLRTSGTYEQYF. Filled out from reference TRBV7-2 and TRBJ2-7, the complete variable domain reads GAGVSQSPSNKVTEKGKDVELRCDPISGHTALYWYRQSLGQGLEFLIYFQGNSAPDKSGLPSDRFSAERTGGSVSTLTIQRTQQEDSAVYLCASSLRTSGTYEQYFGPGTRLTVT.

The chain is built from TRBV5-1 and TRBJ2-7; 9 nucleotides line up with TRBD1. Trimming at V came to 4 bases and at J to 3 bases, leaving 11 bases not matched to a gene. The germline V gene has CDR1 SGHRS and CDR2 YFSETQ. The CDR3 length is 16 residues. CDR3 nucleotides: TGCGCCAGCAGCATAACAGGGGGCATGTCAAACTACGAGCAGTACTTC. It translates to CASSITGGMSNYEQYF.

The chain carries TRBV18 and TRBJ1-2; the D is unclear. The CDR3 consists of 14 residues. V lost 2 bases and J lost 2, with 9 bases in between. Germline loops: CDR1 KGHSH, CDR2 LQKENI. The CDR3 DNA reads as TGTGCCAGCTCACCATCCGTAGGGAACTATGGCTACACCTTC. Protein product: CASSPSVGNYGYTF.

This chain joins TRBV13 and TRBJ1-2; 8 positions agree with TRBD1. This CDR3 has 17 amino acids. V gave up 3 bases and J gave up 7 bases; unmatched junction bases: 16. The germline CDR1 and CDR2 sequences are PRHDT and FYEKMQ (reference sequence). The CDR3 protein is CASSFRSPDRGEGGYTF. CDR3 in DNA: TGTGCCAGCAGCTTCCGATCACCCGACAGGGGAGAAGGTGGCTACACCTTC.

This chain joins TRBV30 and TRBJ1-1, with D hard to call. This CDR3 region has 14 residues. V gave up 2 bases and J gave up 2 bases, with 12 bases separating them. From germline, CDR1 is GTSNPN and CDR2 SVGIG (reference sequence). As DNA, the CDR3 is TGTGCCTGGAGTTTTCTGATCCCAAACACTGAAGCTTTCTTT. Protein product: CAWSFLIPNTEAFF.

The V gene is TRBV7-2, the J gene TRBJ2-3; D not certain. Trimming removed 3 bases at V and 4 bases at J, with 8 bases between. Germline CDR1 reads SGHTA; CDR2 reads FQGNSA. The CDR3 covers 13 residues. CDR3 residues: CASSFGPPDTQYF. Here the CDR3 DNA reads TGTGCCAGCAGCTTCGGTCCCCCAGATACGCAGTATTTT.

The V and J genes are TRBV6-5 and TRBJ1-1; 8 bases are shared with TRBD1. The trim removed 2 bases at V and 7 bases at J, leaving 6 bases unmatched. The CDR3 runs 14 residues. The germline CDR1 and CDR2 sequences are MNHEY and SVGAGI. CDR3 sequence: CASSYLSGGLEAFF. Written as DNA, the CDR3 is TGTGCCAGCAGTTACCTGTCAGGGGGCCTTGAAGCTTTCTTT.

The chain is built from TRBV3-1 (or the pseudogene TRBV3-2) and TRBJ1-1; D ambiguous. V lost 0 bases to trimming and J lost 6 bases, with 17 bases between them. Germline V gene sequence: CDR1 LGHDT, CDR2 YNNKEL (reference sequence). This CDR3 has 16 amino acids. For the CDR3, the DNA is TGTGCCAGCAGCCAAGATCGGGCAGCCCCGGTCCCTGAAGCTTTCTTT. It specifies CASSQDRAAPVPEAFF.

This rearrangement joins TRBV7-8 to TRBJ2-3, with 14 bases matching TRBD2. With 4 bases clipped from V and 2 bases from J, the junction kept 11 bases outside the gene matches. Germline V gene data show CDR1 as SGHVS and CDR2 as FQNEAQ. The CDR3 has 19 residues. The CDR3 nucleotides are TGTGCCAGCAGCTCCCCATTCGGGACTAGCGGGGGAGACACAGATACGCAGTATTTT. Translation: CASSSPFGTSGGDTDTQYF.

This chain uses TRBV11-2 with TRBJ2-7; D is ambiguous. CDR1 and CDR2 (germline): SGHAT, FQNNGV. The CDR3 covers 13 residues. Trimming removed 1 base at V and 0 bases at J, with 4 bases between. CDR3 sequence (DNA): TGTGCCAGCAGCTTAGTAGTCTCCTACGAGCAGTACTTC. Amino acids: CASSLVVSYEQYF.

V and J are TRBV7-9 and TRBJ1-2; D perhaps matches TRBD1 (5 bases). The germline V gene has CDR1 SEHNR and CDR2 FQNEAQ (reference sequence). The CDR3 extends over 12 amino acids. The V and J ends lost 1 base and 13 bases respectively, with 13 bases between them. The CDR3: CASSLEGRATTF. The DNA of the CDR3 is TGTGCCAGCAGCTTAGAGGGACGAGCTACCACCTTC.

The rearrangement uses TRBV9 and TRBJ2-2; 14 bases map to TRBD2. V lost 6 bases and J lost 2; bases outside the gene matches: 9. This CDR3 is 18 amino acids long. Germline assignment: CDR1 SGDLS and CDR2 YYNGEE. CDR3 DNA sequence: TGTGCCAGCACCCACGGGACTAGCGGGAGCCGAAACACCGGGGAGCTGTTTTTT. Protein product: CASTHGTSGSRNTGELFF.

The chain has TRBV7-8 and TRBJ2-7; D unresolved. The CDR3 extends over 12 amino acids. Looked up from germline, CDR1 is SGHVS and CDR2 is FQNEAQ. Deletions cut 2 bases from V and 2 bases from J, with 4 bases between. Written as DNA, the CDR3 is TGTGCCAGCAGCTTAACCACCTACGAGCAGTACTTC. Encoded protein: CASSLTTYEQYF.